The entry below gives a single TCR beta chain sequence along with its context. Its antigen remains unidentified. The sample originates from a study of radiation and T cells in renal cell carcinoma. Overall study findings and caveats: Without pretreatment biopsies, baseline tumor clonotype presence was undetermined.

Sequencing used immunoSEQ multiplex PCR; TCRdb keeps in-frame clones, though not all of them. The sample consists of almost 50,000 clones, 75% to 85% of them appearing once. As for time point: blood 2 weeks post-SBRT. Stated treatment: 15 Gy SBRT to primary tumor, nephrectomy 4 weeks later. The sequencing here drew on blood, taken from a patient whose treatment included radiotherapy and nephrectomy. This TCR came from a woman in her seventies with renal cell carcinoma.

For the CDR3, the DNA is TGTGCCAGCAGCGCTCCGGGACGTATGAACACCGGGGAGCTGTTTTTT. Protein sequence: CASSAPGRMNTGELFF. This rearrangement joins TRBV7-9 to TRBJ2-2; D may match TRBD1 or TRBD2 (5 bases each). CDR1 and CDR2 (germline): SEHNR, FQNEAQ (reference sequence). Trimming cost V 5 bases and J 1 base, with 14 bases left between them. The CDR3 totals 16 residues. Based on the CDR3 plus reference TRBV7-9 and TRBJ2-2, the full variable domain is DTGVSQNPRHKITKRGQNVTFRCDPISEHNRLYWYRQTLGQGPEFLTYFQNEAQLEKSRLLSDRFSAERPKGSFSTLEIQRTEQGDSAMYLCASSAPGRMNTGELFFGEGSRLTVL.